The rows below give T cell receptor beta chains drawn from one sample of a study of T cell responses to AZD1222 COVID-19 vaccine. Here immunoSEQ multiplex PCR was the method, and the copy in TCRdb shows in-frame clones only, minus some. The sample includes about 140,000 clones, around 89% of them seen just once. The sample consisted of peripheral blood, taken on day 0 of AZD1222 vaccination. The receptors were sampled from an adult in good health. CDR3s include the opening cysteine and the closing phenylalanine or tryptophan. Each record gives: V gene, CDR3 protein.

V: TRBV7-8; CDR3: CASSFDRVRSSYNSPLHF
V: TRBV3-1/TRBV3-2; CDR3: CASSQGHGSGEGGYTF
V: TRBV4-2; CDR3: CASSRGGGRDLYEQYF
V: TRBV3-1/TRBV3-2; CDR3: CASRGQGDWNTEAFF
V: TRBV28; CDR3: CASVEDSNQPQHF
V: TRBV6-5; CDR3: CASSYRGVHEQFF
V: TRBV11-2; CDR3: CASSLGSLGAFF
V: TRBV30; CDR3: CAWSEASWPGELFF
V: TRBV6-6; CDR3: CASSYEAAYGYTF
V: TRBV19; CDR3: CASGVLAGSYNEQFF
V: TRBV19; CDR3: CASSIGARAYF
V: TRBV6-6; CDR3: CASSSTQREQYF
V: TRBV6-6; CDR3: CASSPAGGYTDTQYF
V: TRBV4-1; CDR3: CASSQGLRWDRDEKLFF
V: TRBV6-5; CDR3: CASTALDGRYGYTF
V: TRBV5-1; CDR3: CASSLEQAANSPLHF
V: TRBV27; CDR3: CASRNRGNTEAFF
V: TRBV7-9; CDR3: CASSLGQTLLGTPYEQYF
V: TRBV7-9; CDR3: CASSLAWRADYGYTF
V: TRBV7-8; CDR3: CASSLMQGLGGHEQYF
V: TRBV14; CDR3: CASSQVPSAGYTF
V: TRBV3-1/TRBV3-2; CDR3: CASSQVLVSEQYF
V: TRBV3-1/TRBV3-2; CDR3: CASSPLGVTFMNTEAFF
V: TRBV3-1/TRBV3-2; CDR3: CASSQGDYIKGDEQFF
V: TRBV27; CDR3: CASSLGRYSNQPQHF
V: TRBV4-1; CDR3: CASSRDGLRNQPQHF
V: TRBV19; CDR3: CASSRPGQGIYGYTF
V: TRBV7-6; CDR3: CASSLAGDNNEKLFF
V: TRBV19; CDR3: CASSTTSGGRYYNEQFF
V: TRBV13; CDR3: CASSFRGGTEAFF
V: TRBV5-4; CDR3: CASSIAYRDLTGELFF
V: TRBV14; CDR3: CASSQGDNTEAFF
V: TRBV29-1; CDR3: CSVTGGSLNYGYTF
V: TRBV25-1; CDR3: CASSGWVGTGKTEAFF
V: TRBV30; CDR3: CAWSQGVAYTEAFF
V: TRBV19; CDR3: CASSIDRPGPKSYTF
V: TRBV27; CDR3: CASSLPSYPGNTIYF